This T cell receptor beta chain was retrieved from a study of blood T cells in healthy people across ages. Overall study results and limits: Unknown donor CMV status possibly confounded expanded clonotype changes. Correlation between TCR beta diversity and naive T cell percentage was strong. Roughly linearly, TCR beta diversity per million T cells fell as age increased.

A second PCR of roughly 7 to 11 cycles used a sample-barcoded 5' primer and a J-beta primer mix. From the 5' RACE reads, TCRdb called clonotypes with MiXCR, one entry per CDR3 protein. The table shows 650,000 or so distinct CDR3 sequences, with over 40% occurring only once. V shed 2 bases and J shed 6 bases, with 12 bases lying between them. CDR3 length equals 14 residues. The germline CDR1 and CDR2 sequences are KGHSH and LQKENI. This clonotype was seen more than once but under ten times. What it recognizes is unknown. Sequenced material: blood. The chain joins TRBV18 to TRBJ2-3, with D perhaps given as TRBD1 or TRBD2 (5 bases each). The source of this sequence is a woman over 75 in good health. The CDR3 DNA sequence: TGTGCCAGCTCACCAACCGTGGGGGTTGATACGCAGTATTTT. This codes for CASSPTVGVDTQYF. Full variable domain (outside the CDR3, taken from reference TRBV18 and TRBJ2-3): NAGVMQNPRHLVRRRGQEARLRCSPMKGHSHVYWYRQLPEEGLKFMVYLQKENIIDESGMPKERFSAEFPKEGPSILRIQQVVRGDSAAYFCASSPTVGVDTQYFGPGTRLTVL.